Listed here are 24 T cell receptor beta chains from one sample, sequenced in a study of spatial heterogeneity in lung cancer. TCRdb reprocessed the 5' RACE reads via MiXCR and lists one record per CDR3 protein. The sample carries 13,000 or so distinct CDR3 sequences, approximately 4.8% recorded once. Overall study results and limits: In tumors, expanded intratumoral alpha and beta TCR counts tracked mutation counts.

The antigens of these receptors remain unknown. Specified time point: sample taken at primary tumor resection. Sequenced here: lung tumor tissue, sampled at surgery. All receptors come from a male donor with early-stage non-small cell lung cancer.

By sample share, this clonotype is medium-sized (0.01 to 0.1%). The rearrangement uses TRBV5-1 and TRBJ2-2; D call uncertain. V lost 2 bases and J 4 bases, leaving 15 bases between the germline ends. The CDR3 runs 16 residues. Germline CDR1 is SGHRS and CDR2 is YFSETQ. CDR3 DNA: TGCGCCAGCAGCTTACCGGAAAGGTCGGGCACCGGGGAGCTGTTTTTT. Translation: CASSLPERSGTGELFF.

In its sample, this clonotype was seen a few times. The gene calls are TRBV4-3 and TRBJ1-2; 9 positions agree with TRBD1. Germline loops: CDR1 LGHNA, CDR2 YSLEER. This CDR3 has 15 residues. The V and J ends lost 1 base and 1 base, in that order; junction bases with no gene match: 1. CDR3 region: CASSQGQGDNYGYTF. In DNA form, the CDR3 reads TGCGCCAGCAGCCAAGGACAGGGGGATAACTATGGCTACACCTTC.

This clonotype was recorded many times. The chain carries TRBV11-2 and TRBJ2-7, with D possibly being TRBD2 (5 bases). From germline, CDR1 is SGHAT and CDR2 FQNNGV. The CDR3 runs 13 residues. V was clipped by 5 bases and J by 5 bases, with 13 bases between them. CDR3 loop: CASSKRAGDEQYF. CDR3 nucleotides: TGTGCCAGCAGCAAAAGGGCCGGGGACGAGCAGTACTTC.

V gene TRBV5-6 combines with J gene TRBJ2-5; D unclear. Germline V gene lookup returns CDR1 SGHDT and CDR2 YYEEEE. Trimming pared 3 bases from V and 2 bases from J, leaving 17 bases between. The CDR3 has 16 amino acids. CDR3 DNA: TGTGCCAGCAGCTCCCTATCCGCCGTGGTACAAGAGACCCAGTACTTC. It encodes CASSSLSAVVQETQYF.

Notes on this clonotype: It may be a read error: a sequence one base away is much more abundant. The chain employs TRBV28 and TRBJ2-7; TRBD2 is a possible D gene (5 bases). Germline assignment: CDR1 MDHEN and CDR2 SYDVKM. The CDR3 consists of 12 residues. The ends were cut back, 11 bases at V and 5 bases at J, with 16 bases in the middle. CDR3 region: CAGTHTRDEQYF. In DNA, the CDR3 is TGTGCCGGCACCCACACGAGGGACGAGCAGTACTTC.

This clonotype was observed many times. The chain carries TRBV7-2 and TRBJ2-3; no definite D call. Germline V gene data show CDR1 as SGHTA and CDR2 as FQGNSA. With 1 base removed from V and 5 bases from J, the gap between germline ends came to 10 bases. The CDR3 is 14 amino acids. In DNA form, the CDR3 reads TGTGCCAGCAGCTTAGTTAACAGATTAGATACGCAGTATTTT. It translates to CASSLVNRLDTQYF.

This clonotype was recorded at least ten times. The chain is built from TRBV2 and TRBJ2-1, with D tentatively TRBD1 (7 bases). CDR1 SNHLY and CDR2 FYNNEI come from the germline V gene. V was trimmed by 4 bases and J by 0 bases, leaving 16 bases between them. The CDR3 has 17 amino acids. The CDR3 sequence is CASSAGGPGSSYNEQFF. DNA of the CDR3: TGTGCCAGCAGTGCAGGGGGGCCCGGGAGCTCCTACAATGAGCAGTTCTTC.

This sequence joins TRBV6-6 and TRBJ2-4; no clear D. There are 13 residues in the CDR3. CDR1 and CDR2 from the germline V gene are MNHNY and SVGAGI (reference sequence). V lost 6 bases, J lost 0 bases, and 6 bases lay in between. The CDR3 nucleotides are TGTGCCAGCAGGACACTAGCCAAAAACATTCAGTACTTC. This encodes CASRTLAKNIQYF.

This clonotype has ten or more counts. V is TRBV6-1 and J is TRBJ2-5, with TRBD1 matching 8 bases. The CDR3 consists of 15 residues. The germline V gene encodes CDR1 MNHNS and CDR2 SASEGT. V lost 6 bases to trimming and J lost 5 bases; unmatched junction nucleotides: 11. This chain's CDR3 is CASSRDRRALETQYF. CDR3 sequence (DNA): TGTGCCAGCAGCCGGGACAGGCGGGCGTTGGAGACCCAGTACTTC.

This clonotype counts as medium-sized. CDR3 nucleotides: TGTGCCAGCAGTACCCGGTGGAGCTATGAGCAGTACTTC. This translates into CASSTRWSYEQYF. This sequence joins TRBV6-5 and TRBJ2-7; D gene uncertain. CDR1 MNHEY and CDR2 SVGAGI come from the germline V gene. The CDR3 runs 13 residues. V was trimmed by 5 bases and J by 7 bases, leaving 15 bases between them.

This clonotype was counted many times. J is TRBJ1-1 and V is TRBV25-1; D call uncertain. The CDR3 covers 17 residues. Trimming took 4 bases from V and 1 from J, leaving 19 bases between them. CDR1 is MGHDK and CDR2 is SYGVNS in the germline V gene. This CDR3 is CASSVGRPGPSNTEAFF. CDR3 nucleotides: TGTGCCAGCAGTGTGGGCCGGCCCGGACCTTCGAACACTGAAGCTTTCTTT.

This clonotype showed up just a few times. This rearrangement joins TRBV6-1 to TRBJ2-2; no clear D. The CDR3 runs 14 residues. The germline V gene has CDR1 MNHNS and CDR2 SASEGT. V lost 6 bases, J lost 6 bases, and 14 bases lay in between. This CDR3 reads CASRQTRVAGELFF. CDR3 DNA: TGTGCCAGCAGGCAGACAAGGGTTGCCGGGGAGCTGTTTTTT.

This clonotype appeared many times. The chain combines TRBV6-2 or TRBV6-3 with TRBJ1-5, with D hard to call. This CDR3 has 12 amino acids. Trimming shortened V by 6 bases and J by 4 bases, and 7 bases separated the two germline ends. Germline V lookup: CDR1 MNHEY, CDR2 SVGEGT. The CDR3: CASRHLNQPQHF. The DNA of the CDR3 is TGTGCCAGCAGACACTTGAATCAGCCCCAGCATTTT.

This clonotype has at least ten counts. The chain employs TRBV7-6 and TRBJ2-7; no definite D call. The germline V and J ends were trimmed by 1 base and 2 bases, with 6 bases remaining between them. This CDR3 comprises 13 residues. CDR1 and CDR2 (germline): SGHVS, FNYEAQ. The CDR3: CASSLGNTYEQYF. The DNA for the CDR3 is TGTGCCAGCAGCTTAGGGAACACCTACGAGCAGTACTTC.

This clonotype showed up just a few times. The rearrangement joins TRBV28 to TRBJ1-2; D call uncertain. There are 13 residues in the CDR3. From germline, CDR1 is MDHEN and CDR2 SYDVKM. V was trimmed by 6 bases and J by 7 bases, leaving 15 bases between them. CDR3 sequence reads: CASSRVTLGGYTF. The CDR3 coding sequence is TGTGCCAGCAGCCGTGTCACACTGGGTGGCTACACCTTC.

This clonotype was counted at least ten times. The chain employs TRBV10-1 and TRBJ1-6; weak D call: TRBD1 (5 bases). The CDR3 contains 12 residues. Trimming pared 6 bases from V and 8 bases from J, leaving 8 bases between. Germline V gene data show CDR1 as WNHNN and CDR2 as SYGVQD (reference sequence). In DNA form, the CDR3 reads TGCGCCAGCAGCCAAGGGGATTCACCCCTCCACTTT. Translation: CASSQGDSPLHF.

This clonotype has at least ten counts. The chain is built from TRBV20-1 and TRBJ2-1, with D unresolved. CDR1 DFQATT and CDR2 SNEGSKA come from the germline V gene (reference sequence). This CDR3 is built from 10 residues. V lost 2 bases and J lost 4, with 0 bases in between. CDR3 coding DNA: TGCAGTGCTAGATACAATGAGCAGTTCTTC. Amino acid sequence: CSARYNEQFF.

The chain is built from TRBV5-4 and TRBJ2-7; 9 nucleotides align to TRBD1. CDR1 SGHNT and CDR2 YYREEE come from the germline V gene (reference sequence). The CDR3 length is 15 residues. The ends lost 3 bases at V and 5 bases at J; junction bases unmatched: 9. The CDR3 sequence: CASSSAGTGSHEQYF. The CDR3 DNA follows: TGTGCCAGCAGCTCCGCCGGGACAGGGAGCCACGAGCAGTACTTC. Using reference TRBV5-4 and TRBJ2-7 for the parts outside the CDR3, the full variable domain is ETGVTQSPTHLIKTRGQQVTLRCSSQSGHNTVSWYQQALGQGPQFIFQYYREEENGRGNFPPRFSGLQFPNYSSELNVNALELDDSALYLCASSSAGTGSHEQYFGPGTRLTVT.

This clonotype occurred many times. This rearrangement joins TRBV2 to TRBJ2-7, with a possible D match to TRBD1 (6 bases). Trimming left V 5 bases short and J 3 bases short, with 8 bases between. Germline lookup yields CDR1 SNHLY and CDR2 FYNNEI. This CDR3 spans 12 amino acids. The CDR3 region is CASSQTGYEQYF. The CDR3 DNA is TGTGCCAGCAGTCAGACAGGCTACGAGCAGTACTTC.

This clonotype is categorized as medium-sized. J is TRBJ2-1 and V is TRBV24-1; D unresolved. The ends were cut back, 1 base at V and 8 bases at J, with 5 bases in the middle. Germline-derived CDR1 and CDR2 are KGHDR and SFDVKD. The CDR3 runs 12 residues. In nucleotides, the CDR3 is TGTGCCACCAGTGATTTCGATGATGAGCAGTTCTTC. It translates to CATSDFDDEQFF.

This clonotype was observed many times. The chain couples TRBV6-5 to TRBJ2-7; perhaps TRBD1 as D (5 bases). Per germline, CDR1 MNHEY and CDR2 SVGAGI. Trimming took off 3 bases at V and 5 bases at J, with 8 bases between the two ends. The CDR3 extends over 12 amino acids. CDR3 in amino acids: CASSYSGHEQYF. In nucleotides, the CDR3 is TGTGCCAGCAGTTATTCAGGGCACGAGCAGTACTTC.

This clonotype came up a few times. The chain recombines TRBV5-6 with TRBJ1-2, with TRBD1 matching 8 bases. The CDR3 runs to 15 residues. Per germline, CDR1 SGHDT and CDR2 YYEEEE. V lost 0 bases, J lost 2 bases, and 3 bases stayed unmatched. The CDR3 spells CASSLGTGTNYGYTF. CDR3 coding DNA: TGTGCCAGCAGCTTGGGGACAGGGACAAACTATGGCTACACCTTC.

This clonotype was seen many times. The V call is TRBV15, the J call TRBJ1-2, with D hard to call. Trimming pared 0 bases from V and 5 bases from J, leaving 4 bases between. The CDR3 spans 12 residues. CDR1 LNHNV and CDR2 YYDKDF come from the germline V gene (reference sequence). The CDR3 DNA follows: TGTGCCACCAGCAGAGATAGATATGGCTACACCTTC. It specifies CATSRDRYGYTF.

This clonotype has just a few counts. A much larger clone differs by one base, so this may be a read error. The chain carries TRBV5-5 and TRBJ2-7; TRBD1 agrees at 12 bases. From germline, CDR1 is SGHKS and CDR2 YYEKEE (reference sequence). Trimming removed 4 bases from V and 7 bases from J; junction bases left unmatched: 12. The CDR3 extends over 16 amino acids. The CDR3 nucleotides read TGTGCCAGCAGCAAGCTTCCGGGACAGGGGGCGGGAGAGCAGTACTTC. Its translation: CASSKLPGQGAGEQYF.